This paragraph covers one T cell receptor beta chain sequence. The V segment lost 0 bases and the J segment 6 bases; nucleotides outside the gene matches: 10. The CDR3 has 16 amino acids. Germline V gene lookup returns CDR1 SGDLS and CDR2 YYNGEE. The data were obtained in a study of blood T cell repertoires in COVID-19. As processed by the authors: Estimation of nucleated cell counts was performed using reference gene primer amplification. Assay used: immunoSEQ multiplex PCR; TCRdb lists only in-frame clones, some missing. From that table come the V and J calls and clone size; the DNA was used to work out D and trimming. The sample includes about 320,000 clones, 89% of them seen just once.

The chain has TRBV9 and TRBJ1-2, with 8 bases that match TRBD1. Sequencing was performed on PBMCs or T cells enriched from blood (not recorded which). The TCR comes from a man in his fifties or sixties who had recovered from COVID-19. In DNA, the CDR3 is TGTGCCAGCAGCGTAGACGCTGTGGCAGGGGGCGATGGCTACACCTTC. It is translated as CASSVDAVAGGDGYTF.